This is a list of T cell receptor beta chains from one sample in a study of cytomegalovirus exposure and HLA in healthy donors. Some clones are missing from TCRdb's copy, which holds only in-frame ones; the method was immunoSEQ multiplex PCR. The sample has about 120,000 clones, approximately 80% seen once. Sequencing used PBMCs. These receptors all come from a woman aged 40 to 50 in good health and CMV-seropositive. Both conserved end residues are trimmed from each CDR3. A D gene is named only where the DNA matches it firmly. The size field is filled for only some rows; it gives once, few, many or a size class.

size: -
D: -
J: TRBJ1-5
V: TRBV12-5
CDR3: ASGLGPNQPQH

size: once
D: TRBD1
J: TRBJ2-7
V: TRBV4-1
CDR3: ASSQVGQGTKYEQY

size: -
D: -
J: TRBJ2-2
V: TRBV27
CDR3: ASSVRGVAGELF

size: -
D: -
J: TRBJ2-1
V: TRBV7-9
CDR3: ASSLQKTSGFNEQF

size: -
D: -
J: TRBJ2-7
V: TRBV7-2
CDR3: ASSSGGVAEYEQY

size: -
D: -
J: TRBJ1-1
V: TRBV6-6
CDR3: ASSYSAGWYTEAF

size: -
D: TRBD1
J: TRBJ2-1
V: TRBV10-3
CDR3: ATHPRDRINNEQF

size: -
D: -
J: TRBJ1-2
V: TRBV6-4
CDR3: ASRPFSGASLGYT

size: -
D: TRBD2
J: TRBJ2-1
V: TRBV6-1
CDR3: ASRLAGGPNEQF

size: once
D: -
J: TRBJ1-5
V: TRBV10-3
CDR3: AISGTENQPQH

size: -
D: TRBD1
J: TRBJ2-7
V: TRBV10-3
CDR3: AISDPGQGSGYEQY

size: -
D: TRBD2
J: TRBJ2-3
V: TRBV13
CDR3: ASSSGAGLPFSTDTQY

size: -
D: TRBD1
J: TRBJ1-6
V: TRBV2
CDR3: ASSVDRVDNSPLH

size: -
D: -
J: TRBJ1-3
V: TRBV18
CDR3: ASLALIANTIY

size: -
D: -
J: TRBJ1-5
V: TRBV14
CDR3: ASSPGGSWEGPQH

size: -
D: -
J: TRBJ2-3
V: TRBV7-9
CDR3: ASAKGGTDTQY

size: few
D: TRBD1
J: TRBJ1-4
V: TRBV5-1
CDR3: ASSEGATGEKLF

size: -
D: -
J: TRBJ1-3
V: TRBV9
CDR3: ASSVGRKTGNTIY

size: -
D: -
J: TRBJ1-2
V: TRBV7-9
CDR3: ASSHDRRNYGYT

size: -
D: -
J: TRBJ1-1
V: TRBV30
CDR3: AWSVHGSTEAF

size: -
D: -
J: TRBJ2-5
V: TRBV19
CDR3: ASKQRGETQY

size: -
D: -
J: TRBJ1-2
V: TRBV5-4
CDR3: ASSLAGAGYGYT

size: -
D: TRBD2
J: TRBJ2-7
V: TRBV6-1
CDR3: ASGETSNEQY

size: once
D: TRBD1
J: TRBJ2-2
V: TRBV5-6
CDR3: ASRVRQGNTGELF

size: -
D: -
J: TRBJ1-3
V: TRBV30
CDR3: AWSLLTVSGNTIY

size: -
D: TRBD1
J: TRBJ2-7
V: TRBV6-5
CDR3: ASSTGTGGYEQY

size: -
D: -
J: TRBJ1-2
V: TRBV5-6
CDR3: ASSLGEVVGYT

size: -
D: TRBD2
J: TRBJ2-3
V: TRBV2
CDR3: ASLLAGGTDTQY

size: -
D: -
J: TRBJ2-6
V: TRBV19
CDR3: ASSMQDNSGANVLT

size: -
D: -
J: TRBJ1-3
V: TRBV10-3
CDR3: AISEVINTIY

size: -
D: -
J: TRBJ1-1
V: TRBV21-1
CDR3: ASSKVPGTGGATEAF

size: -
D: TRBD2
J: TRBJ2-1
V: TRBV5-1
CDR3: ASSALAGGYNEQF

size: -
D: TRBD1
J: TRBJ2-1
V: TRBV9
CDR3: ASSVGPGQGYNEQF

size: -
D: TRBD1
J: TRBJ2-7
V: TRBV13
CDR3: ASSPRTGIEQY

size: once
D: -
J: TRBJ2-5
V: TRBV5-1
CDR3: ASSLGLALTQETQY

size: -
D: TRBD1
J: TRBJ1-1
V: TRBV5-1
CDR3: ASSFTGENTEAF

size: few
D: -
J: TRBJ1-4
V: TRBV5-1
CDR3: ASRPDSSNEKLF

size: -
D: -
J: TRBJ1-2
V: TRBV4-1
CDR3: ASSQVTEIYGYT

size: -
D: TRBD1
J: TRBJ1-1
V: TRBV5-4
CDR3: ASSFDRGDTEAF

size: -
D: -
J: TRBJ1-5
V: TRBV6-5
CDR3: ASSFLAGGGPQH

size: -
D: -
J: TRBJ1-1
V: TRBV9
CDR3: ASSGPLSTEAF

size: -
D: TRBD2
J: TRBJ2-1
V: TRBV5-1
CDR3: ASSLVGTSGGVEQF

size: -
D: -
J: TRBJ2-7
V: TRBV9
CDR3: ASSPTGGEAYEQY

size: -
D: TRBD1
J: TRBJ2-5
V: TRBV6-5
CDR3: ASRDRGGEETQY

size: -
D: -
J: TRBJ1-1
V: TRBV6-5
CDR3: ASSYSSALNTEAF

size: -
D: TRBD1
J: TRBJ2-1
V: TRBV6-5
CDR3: ASSWTGYNEQF

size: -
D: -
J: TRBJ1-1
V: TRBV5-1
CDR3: ASSLERGLSEAF

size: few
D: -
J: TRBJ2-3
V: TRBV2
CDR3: ASSYGWGGTDTQY

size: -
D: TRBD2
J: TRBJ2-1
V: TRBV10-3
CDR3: AISESMRGFDEQF

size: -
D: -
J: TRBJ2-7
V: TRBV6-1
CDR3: ASSGEYRGGKVEQY

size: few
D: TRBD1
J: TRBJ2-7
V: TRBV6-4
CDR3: ASSETGQVDEQY

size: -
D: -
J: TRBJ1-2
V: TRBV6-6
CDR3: ASRRQVAGDYGYT

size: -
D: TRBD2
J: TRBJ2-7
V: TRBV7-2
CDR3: ASSGPGLAGVYEQY

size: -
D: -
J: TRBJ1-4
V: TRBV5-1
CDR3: ASSPSRPNRENEKLF

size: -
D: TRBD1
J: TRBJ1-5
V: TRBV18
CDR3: ASSTTGPEPQH

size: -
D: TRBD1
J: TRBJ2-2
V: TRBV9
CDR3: ASSVAGWSGGYTGELF

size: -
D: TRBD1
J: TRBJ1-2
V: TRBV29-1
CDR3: SVDRGDSLYGYT